This is a list of T cell receptor beta chains from one sample in a study of cytomegalovirus exposure and HLA in healthy donors. Sequenced by immunoSEQ multiplex PCR; TCRdb stores in-frame clones only, minus some. The sample comprises around 65,000 clones, about four fifths of which are singletons, and roughly 4.7% rests with the top ten. Sequenced sample: PBMCs. The receptor set was obtained from a woman between 25 and 40 years old in good health and CMV-seronegative. Each CDR3 is given with its conserved first and last residue. The D gene is left open where the match is weak. Part of the rows lack a size; the others show once, few, many or a class for expanded clones.

clone_size	v_call	j_call	d_call	cdr3_nt	cdr3_aa
.	TRBV5-1	TRBJ2-3	TRBD2	TGCGCCAGCAGCACAACTAGCGGGAGGGGGTTAGGCGATACGCAGTATTTT	CASSTTSGRGLGDTQYF
.	TRBV7-6	TRBJ2-1	.	TGTGCCAGCAGCCCGGACAGTGGGGAGCAGTTCTTC	CASSPDSGEQFF
medium-sized	TRBV6-1	TRBJ1-4	TRBD1	TGTGCCAGCAGTGACACCCTGGGCAGGGGGCATGAAAAACTGTTTTTT	CASSDTLGRGHEKLFF
.	TRBV6-1	TRBJ2-1	TRBD2	TGTGCCAGCAGTCATGCGGGGGGGACATACAATGAGCAGTTCTTC	CASSHAGGTYNEQFF
.	TRBV6-5	TRBJ1-5	.	TGTGCCAGCAGTTACTCCCCTTATCGGGCCCAGCATTTT	CASSYSPYRAQHF
.	TRBV2	TRBJ2-2	TRBD2	TGTGCCAGCAGGAACGCGGGGGGCCGTGGGACCGGGGAGCTGTTTTTT	CASRNAGGRGTGELFF
.	TRBV6-1	TRBJ2-3	.	TGTGCCAGCAGCGAACAAACCTCGGGGGGCACAGATACGCAGTATTTT	CASSEQTSGGTDTQYF
.	TRBV2	TRBJ2-1	.	TGTGCCAGTGTCGTGGGACTGGGGAGCTCCTACAATGAGCAGTTCTTC	CASVVGLGSSYNEQFF
few	TRBV7-9	TRBJ2-1	.	TGTGCCAGCAGCTTACGGTCCGCGGGACAGAGCATTTACAATGAGCAGTTCTTC	CASSLRSAGQSIYNEQFF
few	TRBV30	TRBJ2-5	TRBD1	TGTGCCTGGAGTAGGGACAGGCTCCAAGAGACCCAGTACTTC	CAWSRDRLQETQYF
.	TRBV5-4	TRBJ2-7	.	TGTGCCAGCAGTCGGGCCGATTCAGGGGACTACGAGCAGTACTTC	CASSRADSGDYEQYF
.	TRBV2	TRBJ1-2	.	TGTGCCAGCAGTGATCTTGAGGTGGCAGGGAACTATGGCTACACCTTC	CASSDLEVAGNYGYTF
.	TRBV10-3	TRBJ2-7	TRBD1	TGTGCCATCAGTAACCGGGACAGGTCCTCCTACGAGCAGTACTTC	CAISNRDRSSYEQYF
.	TRBV10-1	TRBJ2-3	TRBD2	TGCGCCAGCAGTACTATACTAGCGGGGACAGATACGCAGTATTTT	CASSTILAGTDTQYF
.	TRBV30	TRBJ2-5	TRBD2	TGTGCCTGGAGTGAAACTGGGGCGGGGGGGCCGAGAGAGACCCAGTACTTC	CAWSETGAGGPRETQYF
.	TRBV28	TRBJ1-2	TRBD1	TGTGCCAGCAGTTCGCCAGGGGGCAACTATGGCTACACCTTC	CASSSPGGNYGYTF
.	TRBV28	TRBJ1-1	.	TGTGCCAGCAGCGGGTGGGGGCAGGGTTTATCTACTGAAGCTTTCTTT	CASSGWGQGLSTEAFF
.	TRBV30	TRBJ1-2	TRBD1	TGTGCCTGCCGAAGCGCTGACAGGGCGCACTATGGCTACACCTTC	CACRSADRAHYGYTF
.	TRBV5-6	TRBJ2-1	TRBD2	TGTGCCAGCAGCCGCGGACTAGCGGGCTATGAGCAGTTCTTC	CASSRGLAGYEQFF
once	TRBV9	TRBJ2-3	.	TGTGCCAGCAGCGGTAGCGGTCCTAGCACAGATACGCAGTATTTT	CASSGSGPSTDTQYF
.	TRBV4-3	TRBJ1-1	.	TGCGCCAGCAGCCAAGATCTTGGAGGGGTAAACACTGAAGCTTTCTTT	CASSQDLGGVNTEAFF
.	TRBV9	TRBJ1-5	.	TGTGCAGATTTTACAGGCACCCTTGGTCAGCCCCAGCATTTT	CADFTGTLGQPQHF
few	TRBV5-1	TRBJ2-7	.	TGCGCCAGCAGCTTGGACAGGGTGAGTCAAAAGCAGTACTTC	CASSLDRVSQKQYF
.	TRBV7-9	TRBJ2-7	TRBD1	TGTGCCAGCAGCTTAGCCTGGGGGACAGGGGGCTCGTACGAGCAGTACTTC	CASSLAWGTGGSYEQYF
.	TRBV2	TRBJ2-1	.	TGTGCCAGCAGTGAAGCTGTAGGGGATGACAATGAGCAGTTCTTC	CASSEAVGDDNEQFF
.	TRBV5-4	TRBJ2-7	TRBD1	TGTGCCAGCAGCAGCGACAGGGGGCGAGGCGAGCAGTACTTC	CASSSDRGRGEQYF
.	TRBV13	TRBJ1-1	.	TGTGCCAGCAGCTTGGTCCAGGGCAGGACTGAAGCTTTCTTT	CASSLVQGRTEAFF
few	TRBV2	TRBJ1-4	TRBD1	TGTGCCAGCAGTTTCGGACAGGGAACAGGAAAACTGTTTTTT	CASSFGQGTGKLFF
.	TRBV28	TRBJ1-2	TRBD1	TGTGCCAGCAGTTTAAGGGACAGGGCCCATGGCTACACCTTC	CASSLRDRAHGYTF
.	TRBV2	TRBJ2-5	TRBD2	TGTGCCAGCAGGGGGGCTAGCGGGGGGTACGGGCACTTC	CASRGASGGYGHF
.	TRBV18	TRBJ2-5	.	TGTGCCAGCTCACCCAGATTCGGGGAGACCCAGTACTTC	CASSPRFGETQYF
once	TRBV9	TRBJ2-3	.	TGTGCCAGCAGCAGGACGGGGAGCACAGATACGCAGTATTTT	CASSRTGSTDTQYF
few	TRBV28	TRBJ1-1	.	TGTGCCAGCAGTTTTGGGCGCCGGCTCGCTGAAGCTTTCTTT	CASSFGRRLAEAFF
.	TRBV19	TRBJ1-5	.	TGTGCCAGTAGTACCCCAGGGTACGGTCAGCCCCAGCATTTT	CASSTPGYGQPQHF
.	TRBV7-9	TRBJ2-7	TRBD1	TGTGCCAGCAGCCCCCGCAGGGGGCATTACGAGCAGTACTTC	CASSPRRGHYEQYF
.	TRBV11-3	TRBJ1-1	TRBD1	TGTGCCAGCAGTTCCACAGGGGGGAGTTTAGCTTTCTTT	CASSSTGGSLAFF
.	TRBV2	TRBJ1-5	TRBD1	TGTGCCAGCAGGGCGGACAGGCTGAGCAATCAGCCCCAGCATTTT	CASRADRLSNQPQHF
.	TRBV28	TRBJ2-7	TRBD2	TGTGCCAGCAGTTTCCGAGCGGGAGGAACCGAGCAGTACTTC	CASSFRAGGTEQYF
.	TRBV4-3	TRBJ2-3	.	TGCGCCAGCAGCCAAGATAAGATCAGGGGGAGGGCCGCGGGGGGCGCAGATACGCAGTATTTT	CASSQDKIRGRAAGGADTQYF
few	TRBV6-5	TRBJ2-7	.	TGTGCCAGCAGTTACCAGGGATCTAGCTACGAGCAGTACTTC	CASSYQGSSYEQYF
once	TRBV13	TRBJ2-2	.	TGTGCCAGCAGCTTATATTCTGAGGCGTTCGGGGAGCTGTTTTTT	CASSLYSEAFGELFF
.	TRBV5-4	TRBJ2-7	.	TGTGCCAGCAGCTTCCGAGGATCCTACGAGCAGTACTTC	CASSFRGSYEQYF
.	TRBV7-9	TRBJ1-4	.	TGTGCCAGCAGCGCCCAGGGGAATGAAAAACTGTTTTTT	CASSAQGNEKLFF
.	TRBV6-5	TRBJ2-3	TRBD1	TGTGCCAACTCGGACAGGGGAACAGATACGCAGTATTTT	CANSDRGTDTQYF